Sequencing of this TCR beta chain was carried out in a study of blood T cell repertoires in COVID-19 (TCRdb year 2020). Notes on the research overall: Collaborator samples came from the United States, Italy and Spain and covered acute and convalescent phases of COVID-19. The material from the prospective study consisted of cDNA or gDNA derived from T cells, B-cell-depleted T cells, or PBMCs. The dataset comprised deeply sampled blood TCRbeta repertoires from subjects exposed to, actively infected with, or recovered from COVID-19. The repertoires were released in a freely available public database meant as a resource for research on the immune response to SARS-CoV-2. Samples came from the ongoing ImmuneRACE study (first 160 participants) plus 1,254 subjects from 6 global collaborators. The sample metadata nearly always contained a de-identified subject ID, COVID-19 status, age in years and sex. Where available, HLA class I and class II types were obtained from metadata supplied by the sample provider rather than from assay-based typing. The full study reports these points: Clinical and demographic metadata were provided uncurated, with the amount varying by source and participant.

The germline V and J ends show losses of 3 bases and 5 bases respectively, and no gene match explains 6 bases of the junction. CDR1 and CDR2 (SEHNR, FQNEAQ) derive from the germline V gene (reference sequence). Taken from cysteine to phenylalanine, the CDR3 has 15 residues. The read is trimmed to its CDR3 DNA, 45 bases read in frame from base 1. TCRbeta CDR3 regions were amplified from genomic DNA by means of the immunoSEQ Assay, a bias-controlled multiplex PCR. The authors' analysis ran thus. Within the assay, amplification of reference gene primers was used to estimate how many nucleated cells each sample contained. To quantify the absolute abundance of each unique TCRbeta CDR3 rearrangement, sequence reads were collapsed and filtered. For each sample, productive Simpson clonality was calculated by taking the square root of Simpson's diversity index across productive rearrangements. This is the immuneACCESS table as TCRdb keeps it, with only in-frame sequences that have V and J called. A part of the clones is gone; compared with another copy, unresolved V genes explain less than half, and the rest is unexplained. From that table come the V and J calls and clone size; the DNA was used to work out D and trimming. This sample holds 200,000 to 250,000 clones; 83% were observed only once. The ten largest account for more than 5% of the sample.

Whole blood was collected in K2EDTA tubes by collaborating institutions according to the institutions' own protocols. For TCRbeta analysis, collaborators shipped samples in one of three forms: frozen whole blood, isolated PBMCs, or DNA extracted from either of those sample types. Remarks on this clone: Its cognate antigen has yet to be identified. There are no base qualities to consult, and no much larger clone falls within one base.

Sequenced: peripheral blood. This TCR came from a human donor in a cohort sampled during active COVID-19. The sequence links TRBV7-9 to TRBJ2-5, and TRBD1 aligns with 10 junction nucleotides. The CDR3 here reads CASSLGQGFRETQYF. At the DNA level, the sequence is TGTGCCAGCAGCTTGGGACAGGGGTTCAGGGAGACCCAGTACTTC.